This entry describes one T cell receptor beta chain. This clone appeared a single time. Its recognized antigen is unknown. The input lacks base qualities; no much larger clone sits a single base away. V is shortened by 5 bases, J by 1 base, and the region joining them spans 20 bases. Including cysteine and phenylalanine, the CDR3 has 18 amino acids. Left in the record is the CDR3 DNA by itself, 54 bases read in frame from the first base. CDR1 SGHAT and CDR2 FQNNGV are derived from the germline V gene. These data originate in a study of cytomegalovirus exposure and HLA in healthy donors (dated by TCRdb to about 2017). Some background on the complete study: In an earlier analysis of some 550 of the donors, 250 to 350 Gb of sequence data and roughly 100 million unique TCR beta sequences from roughly 200 million T cells were reported. Approximately 310 gigabases of sequencing data and around 90 million unique TCR sequences made up an early release that covered around 640 HLA-typed donors. The genetic ancestry cluster associated with self-reported Caucasian donors included 81% of the 398 genotyped donors. The study was designed to test whether signatures of past pathogen exposure could be identified by cataloging public T cell receptors. Using immunosequencing, the study profiled T cell repertoires from about 620 subjects and related those repertoires to cytomegalovirus serostatus. A separate validation cohort of over 95 different subjects was used in addition to the 666-subject first cohort. High-throughput TCR immunosequencing, statistical association of individual TCRs with disease status, and machine learning were combined to predict cytomegalovirus infection status. To study patterns of TCR occurrence, a later analysis re-analyzed previously published TCR beta repertoires from 550 to 800 donors and added high-resolution HLA genotyping. Rather than drawing on any new phenotypic data, the later analysis identified candidate immune exposures from TCR beta sequences and the way those sequences occurred across donors. An earlier analysis of 587 of the donors used high-throughput TCR beta sequencing to judge whether each TCR beta V gene segment behaved as functional or pseudogenic. Donor age, sex, ethnicity and CMV serostatus were compiled alongside the repertoire data. In a later genetic analysis, genome-wide SNP genotypes for about three fifths of the 666 donors were used, and that subset was treated as a discovery cohort. All discovery cohort repertoires had been generated using a single sequencing platform. Class I and class II HLA loci were covered by the typing at four-digit resolution. The number of typed donors differed by locus: roughly 620-630 for A, B, C, DRB1 and DQB1; 522 for DQA1; 606 for DPA1; and around 470 for DPB1. Several DR-DQ haplotypes were handled as single units for association and clustering because linkage in the cohort was strong. Among over 350 genotyped donors of the cohort, an average of around 240,000 unique TCR beta nucleotide sequences were sequenced per donor, about a sixth of them non-productive. The full study reports these points: The classifier was reported to diagnose cytomegalovirus status with high specificity and sensitivity in both the original cohort and the validation cohort. A cluster of highly shared sequence variants was judged likely to be a technical artifact of the sequencing pipeline. In vitro tests confirmed that a few of the cytomegalovirus-associated TCR beta chains recognize cytomegalovirus antigens. A further reported finding was that TCR beta sequences accurately predicted the HLA-A and HLA-B alleles for most subjects in the first cohort. According to a later analysis, most CMV-associated TCR beta chains appeared to be HLA-restricted, and the HLA associations seemed to be driven largely by CMV exposure. Roughly 15 rarely observed V segments, including chromosome 9 orphons, were excluded from the earlier analysis of some 590 of the donors because counts were too low. Because HLA typing was missing for some donors at each locus, association tests included only the typed subset. The authors suggested that the approach could potentially be generalized to other disease states and immunological phenotypes. In an earlier analysis of approximately 590 of the donors, most TCR beta V segments appeared in productive rearrangements about 87% or about 30% of the time, broadly matching IMGT annotations. The only immune exposure information available for the cohort was CMV serostatus. Because the 87-base-pair reads could not distinguish some IMGT-functional V segments, including TRBV6-2 and TRBV6-3, those segments were excluded. When HLA alleles, especially DR and DQ, strongly co-occurred, attributing TCR associations to individual alleles was difficult. A later genetic analysis associated a missense DCLRE1C variant with V-gene and J-gene trimming of TCR beta chains, and an independent cohort replicated the association. Correlated functional status among segregating V segments might be attributable to linkage disequilibrium, but an unknown experimental factor could not be ruled out. Sequencing depth was assumed to be roughly uniform across donors in the presence/absence analyses, though that assumption may not hold. In a later analysis, TCR association rates were found to vary across HLA loci, with the most associated TCRs seen for DRB1 alleles and the fewest for HLA-C alleles. The study listed approximately 150 TCR beta chains as associated with cytomegalovirus. A later analysis found that HLA-associated TCR beta chains were more clonally expanded and had lower generation probabilities than equally common non-associated chains. According to a later analysis, parvovirus B19, influenza, CMV and Epstein-Barr virus appeared linked to several top co-occurrence clusters. Most TCR sequences were seen in very few donors, while some public TCRs were found in many individuals. The cohort was sequenced for TCR beta chains only, and without alpha or paired-chain data the features that could be detected were limited. In a later analysis, about 16,000 TCR beta sequences were associated with specific HLA alleles at a false discovery rate of 0.05. In a later genetic analysis, fewer N-insertions in productive TCRs were reported among donors in an Asian-associated ancestry cluster than the roughly 640-donor mean.

In total, approximately 700 healthy bone marrow donors made up the cohort. All cohort members were sampled while nominally healthy, although unrecorded immune exposures were likely present. The donor tested CMV seronegative, placing the donor among the roughly 350 seronegative members of the cohort. Each donor provided a peripheral blood sample, and peripheral blood mononuclear cells were used for TCR beta sequencing. The Qiagen DNeasy Blood Extraction Kit was used to extract genomic DNA from the blood cell samples. Receptor libraries were prepared by the immunoSEQ multiplex PCR assay. A mixture of 60 forward primers for TCR Vbeta segments and 13 reverse primers for TCR Jbeta segments was used in the multiplex PCR. Amplification of the CDR3 region of rearranged TCR beta genes was performed with a multiplex PCR assay on genomic DNA. Amplified TCR beta libraries were sequenced as 87-base-pair reads on the Illumina HiSeq System. As for the authors' bioinformatics: In a later analysis, tens of millions of unique TCR beta chains were counted across the 500 to 850 repertoires, and about 9.9 million of these chains were shared by at least two donors. Raw reads were error-corrected and collapsed into unique sequences by a nearest-neighbor algorithm in which closely related sequences were merged to remove PCR and sequencing errors. Alignment of CDR3 sequences to IMGT reference sequences was used to assign V, D and J gene segments. For a sequence to be retained, a match of at least six nucleotides was required to both a V gene segment and a J gene segment. Rearrangements were classified as productive when the CDR3 lacked stop codons and remained in frame with V and J, and all other rearrangements were classified as non-productive. CDR3 was defined by IMGT convention, running from the second conserved V-encoded cysteine to the conserved J-encoded phenylalanine. The earlier analysis of 450 to 750 of the donors excluded any sequence lacking an unambiguous match to a single V gene segment. In an earlier analysis of a few hundred of the donors, V segments were called functional above 56.7% productive rearrangements and were called segregating when the between-donor standard deviation exceeded 5%. A statistical classification framework was built to diagnose cytomegalovirus status from the catalog of TCR beta chain sequences. In a later analysis, V and J genes were assigned by comparing TCR nucleotide sequences against IMGT/GENE-DB human TR gene sequences. The TCRdist pipeline was used in a later analysis to assign CDR3 sequences and most-parsimonious VDJ recombination scenarios. A later analysis defined each TCR beta chain by its CDR3 amino acid sequence plus V-gene family, and excluded reads lacking a unique V-gene family. In a later analysis, 450 to 600 highly shared, low-generation-probability nucleotide sequences were removed to address suspected cross-contamination and a sequencing artifact. In a later analysis, a clonal expansion index was calculated for each public chain from normalized within-repertoire ranks of inferred template counts. In a later analysis, generation probabilities were computed using a VDJ recombination model fitted to out-of-frame rearrangements, and the results were checked against IGoR. A later analysis scored TCR-TCR, TCR-HLA and TCR-CMV co-occurrence with hypergeometric tests, applying a repertoire-size bias correction to TCR pairs. False discovery rates were estimated in a later analysis by permuting HLA or CMV assignments 20 times. A later analysis grouped co-occurring TCRs with DBSCAN, adding TCRdist sequence similarity when clustering within HLA-allele-positive subsets. Co-occurrence clustering excluded repertoires with fewer than 30,000 or more than 120,000 public chains, plus five with anomalous nucleotide sharing. The source is immuneACCESS, and TCRdb retained only in-frame sequences with V and J called. Part of the clones is not carried over; for the studies checked, unresolved V genes explain less than half of this, and the remainder is unexplained. The DNA gave D and trimming, while V, J and clone size come from that table. In this sample the table shows under 200,000 clones, less than 75% of which occur a single time. The biggest ten clones account for 1.5% of the sample.

This TCR was sampled from a girl aged 10-17 years in good health and CMV-seronegative. The sample was PBMCs. Rearrangement joined TRBV11-2 to TRBJ1-4, with TRBD1 tentatively as D gene (6 bases match). Read as DNA, the sequence is TGTGCCAGCAGCCTACAGGGTGGGTCGTGGGAAACTAATGAAAAACTGTTTTTT. This is translated as CASSLQGGSWETNEKLFF.